These 11 T cell receptor beta chains originate from one sample sequenced in a study of T cells in Graves' hyperthyroidism and ophthalmopathy. Amplification of TCR beta CDR3 regions used RNA as the template. HTBI primers were used for first-round RT-PCR of the TCR CDR3. TCRdb independently ran MiXCR on the multiplex PCR reads; one entry per CDR3 protein. The sample contains over 700,000 distinct CDR3 sequences, roughly 37% of which appear only once. Sequencing used blood. Receptors were obtained from a man aged 18 to 30 with Graves' hyperthyroidism.

This clonotype has just one count. This chain joins TRBV20-1 and TRBJ1-5, with D possibly being TRBD1 (6 bases). Per germline, CDR1 DFQATT and CDR2 SNEGSKA (reference sequence). CDR3 length: 13 residues. Trimming removed 5 bases at V and 4 bases at J, with 12 bases between. The CDR3 here is CSACRDTNQPQHF. DNA of the CDR3: TGCAGTGCTTGTCGGGACACAAATCAGCCCCAGCATTTT.

This clonotype was seen repeatedly, ten times or more. The J gene is TRBJ1-5, the V gene TRBV19, with a tentative D call TRBD1 (5 bases). The CDR3 consists of 13 residues. V lost 2 bases and J 8 bases, leaving 10 bases between the germline ends. The germline V gene has CDR1 LNHDA and CDR2 SQIVND (reference sequence). CDR3 loop: CASSIMGGKPQHF. DNA for the CDR3: TGTGCCAGTAGTATAATGGGGGGAAAGCCCCAGCATTTT.

V is TRBV7-2 and J is TRBJ2-2; a possible D gene is TRBD2 (6 bases). The CDR3 loop spans 15 amino acids. Germline assignment: CDR1 SGHTA and CDR2 FQGNSA. Trimming left V 6 bases short and J 5 bases short, with 16 bases between. The CDR3: CASSSSGAGTGELFF. CDR3 DNA: TGTGCCAGCAGTTCCTCAGGTGCGGGGACCGGGGAGCTGTTTTTT.

This chain uses TRBV19 with TRBJ2-2, with unresolved D. The CDR3 is 14 residues long. V was cut by 2 bases and J by 0 bases, with 4 bases left in between. Germline V gene lookup returns CDR1 LNHDA and CDR2 SQIVND (reference sequence). CDR3 nucleotides: TGTGCCAGTAGTATATATCCGAACACCGGGGAGCTGTTTTTT. It is translated as CASSIYPNTGELFF. Full variable domain (remainder filled in from reference TRBV19 and TRBJ2-2): DGGITQSPKYLFRKEGQNVTLSCEQNLNHDAMYWYRQDPGQGLRLIYYSQIVNDFQKGDIAEGYSVSREKKESFPLTVTSAQKNPTAFYLCASSIYPNTGELFFGEGSRLTVL.

This CDR3 reads CSARDGGASYEQYF. CDR3 nucleotides: TGCAGTGCTAGAGATGGGGGGGCCTCCTACGAGCAGTACTTC. V and J are TRBV20-1 and TRBJ2-7; TRBD2 might be the D (7 bases). The germline V gene has CDR1 DFQATT and CDR2 SNEGSKA (reference sequence). CDR3 length equals 14 residues. Trimming took off 0 bases at V and 0 bases at J, with 9 bases between the two ends.

The V gene is TRBV5-1, the J gene TRBJ2-7; the match to TRBD1 covers 10 bases. Trimming took 4 bases from V and 2 from J; bases not matched to a gene: 9. Germline CDR1 is SGHRS and CDR2 is YFSETQ. This CDR3 spans 16 amino acids. The CDR3 loop reads CASSEPGTGDPYEQYF. DNA for the CDR3: TGCGCCAGCAGCGAGCCCGGGACAGGGGATCCCTACGAGCAGTACTTC.

To note about this clonotype: At one end, the junction sequence differs from germline, possibly due to a read error. The J gene is TRBJ1-1, the V gene TRBV5-4, with 9 bases that match TRBD1. This CDR3 contains 16 residues. Germline V gene lookup returns CDR1 SGHNT and CDR2 YYREEE (reference sequence). The DNA for the CDR3 is TGCGCCAGCAGCTTGCCCCGGGACAGGGAGTTCACTGAAGCTTTCTTT. It is translated as CASSLPRDREFTEAFF.

The chain links TRBV29-1 to TRBJ2-5, with D uncertain. The CDR3 covers 15 residues. CDR1 SQVTM and CDR2 ANQGSEA come from the germline V gene. Between the trimmed V and J ends, which lost 2 bases and 2 bases, there was a span of 15 bases. Here the CDR3 DNA reads TGCAGCGTTGAACCACCCTTAGGCAGGCAAGAGACCCAGTACTTC. Its protein is CSVEPPLGRQETQYF. Using reference TRBV29-1 and TRBJ2-5 for the parts outside the CDR3, the full variable domain is SAVISQKPSRDICQRGTSLTIQCQVDSQVTMMFWYRQQPGQSLTLIATANQGSEATYESGFVIDKFPISRPNLTFSTLTVSNMSPEDSSIYLCSVEPPLGRQETQYFGPGTRLLVL.

The chain recombines TRBV29-1 with TRBJ2-2, with D maybe TRBD1 (5 bases). V dropped 7 bases and J dropped 1 base, with 13 bases sitting between them. Germline V gene data show CDR1 as SQVTM and CDR2 as ANQGSEA. The CDR3 length is 14 residues. CDR3 residues: CSGETAMNTGELFF. The CDR3 DNA follows: TGCAGCGGCGAGACAGCCATGAACACCGGGGAGCTGTTTTTT.

A few counts support this clonotype. The V and J genes are TRBV20-1 and TRBJ2-5; 7 nucleotides agree with TRBD2. The CDR3 extends over 15 amino acids. The ends lost 0 bases at V and 3 bases at J; junction bases unmatched: 7. In germline, CDR1 is DFQATT, CDR2 SNEGSKA (reference sequence). The CDR3 is CSARDGFRGEETQYF. DNA for the CDR3: TGCAGTGCTAGAGATGGGTTCCGGGGGGAAGAGACCCAGTACTTC.

The chain recombines TRBV29-1 with TRBJ2-7, with 11 bases fitting TRBD2. V trimming: 8 bases; J trimming: 1 base; junction bases outside the gene matches: 4. Germline V gene data show CDR1 as SQVTM and CDR2 as ANQGSEA. CDR3 length: 13 amino acids. The CDR3 nucleotides read TGCAGCCCGGGACTAGCGGAGTCCTACGAGCAGTACTTC. Amino acids: CSPGLAESYEQYF.